Here is one T cell receptor (beta chain) with its context. These data originate in a study of shared clonotypes between healthy human individuals. Germline values: CDR1 MDHEN, CDR2 SYDVKM. This CDR3 has 15 amino acids. With 6 bases removed from V and 7 bases from J, the gap between germline ends came to 19 bases. Sequencing was performed with immunoSEQ multiplex PCR; in TCRdb, only in-frame clones are kept and a portion is missing. The table includes 500,000 or so clones, approximately 94% detected once. The sequence came from a woman younger than 45 in good health. The chain combines TRBV28 with TRBJ2-1; D not certain. Sample: naive CD4+ T cells sorted from blood. Described subset: CD45RA+ positively selected. DNA of the CDR3: TGTGCCAGCAGCCAACGGGCGGCTCTCTCGAATGAGCAGTTCTTC. Encoded protein: CASSQRAALSNEQFF.